Following are 18 T cell receptor beta chains from one sample sequenced in a study of cytomegalovirus exposure and HLA in healthy donors. In the PCR, 60 Vbeta and 13 Jbeta primers were used. Data came from immunoSEQ multiplex PCR; TCRdb stores just in-frame clones and leaves some out. Of 100,000 to 150,000 clones in the sample, around 82% are singletons; the top ten hold approximately 1.3%. Sequenced sample: PBMCs. The origin of the receptors is a female donor in good health and CMV-seronegative.

V is TRBV27 and J is TRBJ2-1, with 7 bases matching TRBD2. After removal of 3 bases from V and 4 bases from J, the junction contained 3 bases not matched to a gene. The CDR3 covers 14 residues. CDR1 and CDR2 (germline): MNHEY, SMNVEV (reference sequence). CDR3 protein: CASSFGRPYNEQFF. The CDR3 DNA reads TGTGCCAGCAGTTTCGGGAGGCCGTACAATGAGCAGTTCTTC.

The chain has TRBV7-2 and TRBJ2-5, with 7 bases matching TRBD1. J lost 4 bases, V lost 3 bases, and 8 bases had no gene match. Germline CDR1 reads SGHTA; CDR2 reads FQGNSA. The CDR3 is made up of 15 amino acids. CDR3 amino acids: CASSFGRGRGETQYF. The CDR3 coding sequence is TGTGCCAGCAGCTTTGGCAGGGGGAGAGGAGAGACCCAGTACTTC.

The V call is TRBV29-1, the J call TRBJ2-3, with D perhaps matching TRBD2 (6 bases). Trimming removed 8 bases at V and 4 bases at J, with 34 bases between. There are 19 residues in the CDR3. Germline CDR1 reads SQVTM; CDR2 reads ANQGSEA. The CDR3, as DNA: TGCAGCCCCCCACAGACCCGGCCGGCTGGGGGGTTGTTGGCAGATACGCAGTATTTT. This translates into CSPPQTRPAGGLLADTQYF.

V usage is TRBV9 and J usage is TRBJ2-1; 10 bases fit TRBD2. The junction had 15 bases not matched to a gene; V was cut back by 3 bases and J by 12 bases. There are 16 residues in the CDR3. Per germline, CDR1 SGDLS and CDR2 YYNGEE. The CDR3 protein is CASSGSSGSVIDGQFF. CDR3 DNA sequence: TGTGCCAGCAGCGGTTCTAGCGGGAGTGTTATAGATGGGCAGTTCTTC.

This chain links TRBV29-1 with TRBJ1-1; D ambiguous. Trimming left V 4 bases short and J 6 bases short, with 18 bases between. The germline gives CDR1 SQVTM, CDR2 ANQGSEA. CDR3 length: 14 amino acids. Here the CDR3 reads CSVGRGGSMAEAFF. The CDR3 DNA follows: TGCAGCGTTGGACGGGGTGGGAGTATGGCTGAAGCTTTCTTT.

This chain joins TRBV21-1 and TRBJ1-6; the D call of TRBD1 is as the table states it, not checked on the DNA. TRBV21-1 is listed as a pseudogene. The CDR3 has 21 residues. The CDR3 nucleotides are TGTGCCAGCAGCAAAAAGGGACAGGGTCAAGACACGACGGGGCATAATTCACCCCTCCACTTT. Its translation is CASSKKGQGQDTTGHNSPLHF.

This clone occurred once. This sequence joins TRBV5-4 and TRBJ1-1; 7 bases agree with TRBD1. With 3 bases clipped from V and 6 bases from J, the junction kept 8 bases outside the gene matches. Germline-derived CDR1 and CDR2 are SGHNT and YYREEE (reference sequence). The CDR3 is 14 residues long. CDR3 DNA sequence: TGTGCCAGCAGCTCTCCAGGGGGGAAGGCTGAAGCTTTCTTT. Translating gives CASSSPGGKAEAFF.

This clone has only one observation. This chain links TRBV11-3 with TRBJ2-5, with TRBD2 matching over 13 bases. Germline lookup yields CDR1 SGHNT and CDR2 YENEEA. CDR3 size: 15 residues. V was clipped by 5 bases and J by 4 bases; unmatched bases: 4. The CDR3 protein is CASSPGTSGVETQYF. The CDR3 DNA reads as TGTGCCAGCAGCCCAGGGACTAGCGGGGTAGAGACCCAGTACTTC.

This clone was seen only a few times. The chain couples TRBV30 to TRBJ2-1; 8 nucleotides agree with TRBD2. This CDR3 is 15 amino acids long. Germline loops: CDR1 GTSNPN, CDR2 SVGIG (reference sequence). CDR3 bases: TGTGCTGCACAGGTGAGGGGACTAGTCTACAATGAGCAGTTCTTC. This gives the protein CAAQVRGLVYNEQFF.

V usage is TRBV7-9 and J usage is TRBJ2-7, with 9 bases identical to TRBD2. With 2 bases clipped from V and 2 bases from J, the junction kept 10 bases outside the gene matches. There are 17 residues in the CDR3. Germline V gene lookup returns CDR1 SEHNR and CDR2 FQNEAQ (reference sequence). CDR3 loop: CASSLKGGAGGAYEQYF. The CDR3 region has the DNA TGTGCCAGCAGCTTAAAGGGAGGGGCGGGGGGGGCCTACGAGCAGTACTTC. The full variable domain, with the rest looked up from reference TRBV7-9 and TRBJ2-7, is DTGVSQNPRHKITKRGQNVTFRCDPISEHNRLYWYRQTLGQGPEFLTYFQNEAQLEKSRLLSDRFSAERPKGSFSTLEIQRTEQGDSAMYLCASSLKGGAGGAYEQYFGPGTRLTVT.

This chain connects TRBV5-1 to TRBJ1-1; 10 bases are a match to TRBD1. V dropped 0 bases and J dropped 0; count of bases not matched to a gene: 5. The germline gives CDR1 SGHRS, CDR2 YFSETQ. The CDR3 is made up of 17 amino acids. Here the CDR3 DNA reads TGCGCCAGCAGCTTGGAACCGGGACAGGGGATGAACACTGAAGCTTTCTTT. This translates into CASSLEPGQGMNTEAFF.

The CDR3 loop is CASSQGGTSSYNEQFF. For the CDR3, the DNA is TGTGCCAGCAGCCAAGGCGGGACTAGCTCCTACAATGAGCAGTTCTTC. The chain is built from TRBV4-2 and TRBJ2-1; the match to TRBD2 covers 8 bases. Losses at the gene ends were 1 base for V and 0 bases for J; bases not matched to a gene: 2. The CDR3 is 16 residues long. Germline loops: CDR1 LGHNA, CDR2 YNFKEQ.

The chain employs TRBV4-1 and TRBJ2-7; D is perhaps TRBD1 (6 bases). This CDR3 is 17 amino acids long. CDR1 MGHRA and CDR2 YSYEKL come from the germline V gene. The ends were cut back, 4 bases at V and 0 bases at J, with 19 bases in the middle. CDR3 sequence (DNA): TGCGCCAGCAGCCCGTCCCCCGGGACAACGAGCTCCTACGAGCAGTACTTC. Translation: CASSPSPGTTSSYEQYF.

The chain combines TRBV9 with TRBJ2-1; 8 bases align to TRBD2. With 3 bases clipped from V and 6 bases from J, the junction kept 5 bases outside the gene matches. The CDR3 runs 14 residues. Germline values: CDR1 SGDLS, CDR2 YYNGEE. CDR3 coding DNA: TGTGCCAGCAGCGCAGGACTAGCCGGCAATGAGCAGTTCTTC. It specifies CASSAGLAGNEQFF.

This clone was observed a few times. This chain uses TRBV5-4 with TRBJ2-5; no clear D. Germline CDR1 is SGHNT and CDR2 is YYREEE (reference sequence). The ends were cut back, 5 bases at V and 1 base at J, with 12 bases in the middle. The CDR3 is 14 residues long. CDR3 loop: CASSLRSGQETQYF. The CDR3 nucleotides read TGTGCCAGCAGTTTGAGGTCAGGCCAAGAGACCCAGTACTTC.

V is TRBV5-1 and J is TRBJ2-2, with 10 bases lining up with TRBD1. The CDR3 spans 17 residues. CDR1 and CDR2 from the germline V gene are SGHRS and YFSETQ. V was clipped by 0 bases and J by 4 bases; unmatched bases: 6. CDR3 loop: CASSLALRTGGTGELFF. The CDR3 DNA reads as TGCGCCAGCAGCTTGGCCCTCAGGACAGGGGGCACCGGGGAGCTGTTTTTT.

This clone has just a few counts. This sequence joins TRBV7-8 and TRBJ2-3; D is undetermined. The CDR3 is made up of 14 amino acids. Deletions cut 9 bases from V and 0 bases from J, with 13 bases between. Germline V gene sequence: CDR1 SGHVS, CDR2 FQNEAQ. The CDR3: CASARGGSTDTQYF. Written as DNA, the CDR3 is TGTGCCAGTGCCCGTGGCGGTAGCACAGATACGCAGTATTTT.

This chain connects TRBV12-5 to TRBJ2-1; TRBD2 matches at 12 bases. This CDR3 has 17 residues. V was pared by 1 base and J by 4 bases, with 5 bases of the junction left unmatched. Looked up from germline, CDR1 is LGHNT and CDR2 is FRNRAP. The CDR3 region has the DNA TGTGCTAGTGGTTTGGCCCTAGCGGGGGGGATATACAATGAGCAGTTCTTC. Translation gives CASGLALAGGIYNEQFF.